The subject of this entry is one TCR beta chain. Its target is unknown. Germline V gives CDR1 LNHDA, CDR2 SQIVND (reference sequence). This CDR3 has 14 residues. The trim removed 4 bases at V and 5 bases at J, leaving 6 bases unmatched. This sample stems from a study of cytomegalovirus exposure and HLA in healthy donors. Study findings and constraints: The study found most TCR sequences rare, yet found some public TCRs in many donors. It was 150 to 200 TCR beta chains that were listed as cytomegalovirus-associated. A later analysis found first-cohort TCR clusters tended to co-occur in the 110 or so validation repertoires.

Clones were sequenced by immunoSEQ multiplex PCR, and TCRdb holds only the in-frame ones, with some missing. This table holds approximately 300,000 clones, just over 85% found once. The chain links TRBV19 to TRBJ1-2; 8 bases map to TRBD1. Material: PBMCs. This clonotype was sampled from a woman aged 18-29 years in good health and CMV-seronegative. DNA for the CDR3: TGTGCCAGTAGTAAAGGGACAGGACAATATGGCTACACCTTC. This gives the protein CASSKGTGQYGYTF.